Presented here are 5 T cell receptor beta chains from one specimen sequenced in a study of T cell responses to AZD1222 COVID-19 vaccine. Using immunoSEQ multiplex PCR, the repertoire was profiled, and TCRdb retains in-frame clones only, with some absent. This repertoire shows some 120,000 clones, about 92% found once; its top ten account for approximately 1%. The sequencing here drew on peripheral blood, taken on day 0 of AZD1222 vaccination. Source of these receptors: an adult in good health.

CDR3 coding DNA: TGTGCCAGCTCCCCCGGACTAGCGGGAGGGGATGAGCAGTTCTTC. This encodes CASSPGLAGGDEQFF. The chain uses TRBV18 and TRBJ2-1, with 15 bases that match TRBD2. Germline trimming cut 6 bases from V and 8 bases from J; bases unmatched to any gene: 5. The CDR3 has 15 amino acids. The germline V gene has CDR1 KGHSH and CDR2 LQKENI.

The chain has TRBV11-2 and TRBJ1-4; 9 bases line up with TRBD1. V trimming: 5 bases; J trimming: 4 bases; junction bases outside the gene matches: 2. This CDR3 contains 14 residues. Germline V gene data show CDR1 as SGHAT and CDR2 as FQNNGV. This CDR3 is CASSRTGVNEKLFF. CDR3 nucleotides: TGTGCCAGCAGCCGGACAGGGGTTAATGAAAAACTGTTTTTT.

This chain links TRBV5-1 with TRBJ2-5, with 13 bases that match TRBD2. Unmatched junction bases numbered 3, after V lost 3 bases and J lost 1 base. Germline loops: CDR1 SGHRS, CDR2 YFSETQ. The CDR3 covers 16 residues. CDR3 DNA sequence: TGCGCCAGCAGCTCACTAGCGGGAGGGCCCCAAGAGACCCAGTACTTC. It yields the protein CASSSLAGGPQETQYF.

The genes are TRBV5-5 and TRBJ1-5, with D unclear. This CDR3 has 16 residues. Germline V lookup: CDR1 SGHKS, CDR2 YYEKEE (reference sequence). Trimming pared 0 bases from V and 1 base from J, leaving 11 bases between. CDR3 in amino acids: CASSLVGSQSNQPQHF. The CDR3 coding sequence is TGTGCCAGCAGCTTGGTGGGGAGTCAAAGCAATCAGCCCCAGCATTTT.

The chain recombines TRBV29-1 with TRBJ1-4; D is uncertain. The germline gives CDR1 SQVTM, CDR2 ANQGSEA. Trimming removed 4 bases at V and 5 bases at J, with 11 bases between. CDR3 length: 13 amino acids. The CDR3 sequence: CSVVMARNEKLFF. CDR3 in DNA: TGCAGCGTTGTCATGGCAAGGAATGAAAAACTGTTTTTT.